The next 19 T cell receptor beta chains were all read from a single sample in a study of cytomegalovirus exposure and HLA in healthy donors (dated by TCRdb to 2015 to 2018). Receptors were amplified or captured by the immunoSEQ multiplex PCR assay. The multiplex PCR relied on a mix of 60 forward primers for TCR Vbeta segments and 13 reverse primers for TCR Jbeta segments. Not all clones reach the TCRdb copy of this immuneACCESS table, which keeps in-frame sequences only. Checked studies attribute under half of the gap to unresolved V genes and leave the rest unexplained. The sample records nearly 300,000 clones, 86% of which are singletons. The ten largest clones capture 4% of the sample. The sample taken for sequencing was PBMCs. These receptors were taken from a man aged 35-49 years in good health and CMV-seropositive.

CDR3 nucleotides: TGCGCCAGCAAGAGGGGCGGGAGACCTAGCACAGATACGCAGTATTTT. Its translation is CASKRGGRPSTDTQYF. The chain uses TRBV5-1 and TRBJ2-3, with 7 bases matching TRBD2. The CDR3 consists of 16 residues. CDR1 and CDR2 (germline): SGHRS, YFSETQ. Trimming removed 6 bases from V and 0 bases from J; junction bases left unmatched: 10. Drawing the rest from reference TRBV5-1 and TRBJ2-3, the complete variable domain is KAGVTQTPRYLIKTRGQQVTLSCSPISGHRSVSWYQQTPGQGLQFLFEYFSETQRNKGNFPGRFSGRQFSNSRSEMNVSTLELGDSALYLCASKRGGRPSTDTQYFGPGTRLTVL.

This rearrangement joins TRBV15 to TRBJ1-2, with 7 bases lining up with TRBD1. The germline V gene encodes CDR1 LNHNV and CDR2 YYDKDF (reference sequence). This CDR3 spans 12 amino acids. Losses at the gene ends were 3 bases for V and 5 bases for J; bases not matched to a gene: 0. CDR3: CATSRTGYGYTF. CDR3 coding DNA: TGTGCCACCAGCAGGACAGGGTATGGCTACACCTTC.

The chain uses TRBV4-1 and TRBJ1-1, with D unclear. Between the trimmed V and J ends, which lost 4 bases and 4 bases, there was a span of 19 bases. The germline V gene has CDR1 MGHRA and CDR2 YSYEKL. CDR3 length: 16 residues. The CDR3 DNA follows: TGCGCCAGCAGCCCAGAGGCGGGGTTAGTCGGCACTGAAGCTTTCTTT. This gives the protein CASSPEAGLVGTEAFF.

This clone was detected once. The chain links TRBV28 to TRBJ2-7; 7 bases agree with TRBD1. J gave up 2 bases and V 5 bases, and 6 bases lay outside the gene matches. The CDR3 contains 14 residues. Per germline, CDR1 MDHEN and CDR2 SYDVKM. CDR3 nucleotide sequence: TGTGCCAGCAGTCCCCGGGACAGACCCTACGAGCAGTACTTC. Its translation is CASSPRDRPYEQYF.

The chain recombines TRBV11-2 with TRBJ2-1; 9 nucleotides agree with TRBD2. With 1 base clipped from V and 7 bases from J, the junction kept 17 bases outside the gene matches. Germline lookup yields CDR1 SGHAT and CDR2 FQNNGV. This CDR3 is 19 amino acids long. In DNA, the CDR3 is TGTGCCAGCAGCTTAGGTAGGCAGGGTCATAGCGGGAGTTGGAATGAGCAGTTCTTC. Translation: CASSLGRQGHSGSWNEQFF.

This chain links TRBV5-8 with TRBJ2-1, with 8 bases identical to TRBD2. Germline-derived CDR1 and CDR2 are SGHTS and YDEGEE. The V segment lost 0 bases and the J segment 8 bases; nucleotides outside the gene matches: 7. CDR3 size: 15 residues. CDR3 loop: CASSLGLARLDEQFF. CDR3 DNA sequence: TGTGCCAGCAGCTTGGGACTAGCGAGGCTGGATGAGCAGTTCTTC. Filled out from reference TRBV5-8 and TRBJ2-1, the complete variable domain reads EAGVTQSPTHLIKTRGQQATLRCSPISGHTSVYWYQQALGLGLQFLLWYDEGEERNRGNFPPRFSGRQFPNYSSELNVNALELEDSALYLCASSLGLARLDEQFFGPGTRLTVL.

This clone was observed a single time. V gene TRBV19 combines with J gene TRBJ2-2, with a tentative D call TRBD1 (6 bases). This CDR3 contains 18 residues. Germline V lookup: CDR1 LNHDA, CDR2 SQIVND (reference sequence). Trimming shortened V by 4 bases and J by 1 base, and 19 bases separated the two germline ends. This chain's CDR3 is CASSTAPPTGQNTGELFF. The CDR3 DNA reads as TGTGCCAGTAGTACGGCTCCTCCGACAGGTCAGAACACCGGGGAGCTGTTTTTT.

In DNA, the CDR3 is TGTGCCAGTGTAGTACACAGGGGCATCCCCTACGAGCAGTACTTC. Its translation: CASVVHRGIPYEQYF. V usage is TRBV19 and J usage is TRBJ2-7, with 7 bases aligning to TRBD1. CDR3 length equals 15 residues. V shed 8 bases and J 2 bases; nucleotides not matched to a gene: 12. In germline, CDR1 is LNHDA, CDR2 SQIVND (reference sequence).

J is TRBJ2-7 and V is TRBV4-3, with D possibly being TRBD2 (5 bases). The germline V gene encodes CDR1 LGHNA and CDR2 YSLEER. Trimming removed 0 bases at V and 0 bases at J, with 12 bases between. The CDR3 totals 16 residues. DNA of the CDR3: TGCGCCAGCAGCCAAGATAGCAGCGGCATCTCCTACGAGCAGTACTTC. It encodes CASSQDSSGISYEQYF.

The chain combines TRBV28 with TRBJ2-7, with 11 bases lining up with TRBD1. This CDR3 has 17 residues. The germline gives CDR1 MDHEN, CDR2 SYDVKM. Germline trimming cut 2 bases from V and 2 bases from J; bases unmatched to any gene: 8. The CDR3 sequence is CASSLVPPGQGAYEQYF. CDR3 nucleotides: TGTGCCAGCAGTTTAGTCCCGCCGGGACAGGGGGCCTACGAGCAGTACTTC.

The chain employs TRBV6-5 and TRBJ2-3, with a weak D call TRBD2 (6 bases). CDR3 length: 15 residues. CDR1 and CDR2 from the germline V gene are MNHEY and SVGAGI. V was pared by 6 bases and J by 3 bases, with 16 bases between. CDR3 sequence (DNA): TGTGCCAGCAGAGACCCTCCCGCGGGGACAGATACGCAGTATTTT. Its protein is CASRDPPAGTDTQYF.

The V call is TRBV9, the J call TRBJ2-2; D is possibly TRBD1 (5 bases). The V and J ends lost 4 bases and 6 bases respectively, with 16 bases between them. The CDR3 covers 15 residues. The V gene's germline CDR1 is SGDLS and CDR2 YYNGEE. CDR3 nucleotide sequence: TGTGCCAGCAGCCCACAGGAGAGTCAGTCCGGGGAGCTGTTTTTT. This translates into CASSPQESQSGELFF. Full variable domain (rest looked up from reference TRBV9 and TRBJ2-2): DSGVTQTPKHLITATGQRVTLRCSPRSGDLSVYWYQQSLDQGLQFLIQYYNGEERAKGNILERFSAQQFPDLHSELNLSSLELGDSALYFCASSPQESQSGELFFGEGSRLTVL.

This clone occurred a few times. The chain recombines TRBV6-5 with TRBJ1-1; the D gene is possibly TRBD1 (5 bases). This CDR3 region has 13 residues. The germline gives CDR1 MNHEY, CDR2 SVGAGI. V was cut by 0 bases and J by 6 bases, with 8 bases left in between. The CDR3 nucleotides read TGTGCCAGCAGTTACTCAGGGGCCCCTGAAGCTTTCTTT. This sequence encodes CASSYSGAPEAFF.

The rearrangement joins TRBV11-2 to TRBJ1-3; D is unclear. V shed 5 bases and J shed 4 bases, with 12 bases lying between them. Germline lookup yields CDR1 SGHAT and CDR2 FQNNGV. The CDR3 has 14 amino acids. The CDR3 nucleotides are TGTGCCAGCAGCCCTCAGGTGTGGGGAAACACCATATATTTT. This gives the protein CASSPQVWGNTIYF.

This clone qualifies as medium-sized (0.01 to 0.1%). This rearrangement joins TRBV5-6 to TRBJ1-2; D gene uncertain. The germline V gene encodes CDR1 SGHDT and CDR2 YYEEEE. The length of the CDR3 is 17 residues. Trimming removed 3 bases from V and 8 bases from J, with 26 bases in between. The CDR3 DNA reads TGTGCCAGCAGCTCGGGGAGGTTCGGAGGTTCCGCCGGGGGCTACACCTTC. This codes for CASSSGRFGGSAGGYTF.

V and J are TRBV10-1 and TRBJ2-1; 10 bases agree with TRBD2. Unmatched junction bases numbered 11, after V lost 6 bases and J lost 6 bases. Germline lookup yields CDR1 WNHNN and CDR2 SYGVQD (reference sequence). The CDR3 length is 16 residues. CDR3 loop: CASSLFLAGVINEQFF. The CDR3 DNA reads TGCGCCAGCAGCCTTTTTCTAGCGGGAGTCATCAATGAGCAGTTCTTC.

V is TRBV28 and J is TRBJ1-1; D call uncertain. The ends were cut back, 6 bases at V and 0 bases at J, with 8 bases in the middle. This CDR3 spans 13 amino acids. Germline V CDR1 and CDR2: MDHEN, SYDVKM. Here the CDR3 reads CASSPHLNTEAFF. The CDR3, as DNA: TGTGCCAGCAGCCCCCACTTGAACACTGAAGCTTTCTTT.

This clone was seen at least ten times. The rearrangement joins TRBV5-1 to TRBJ2-1; D may be TRBD2 (6 bases). CDR1 and CDR2 from the germline V gene are SGHRS and YFSETQ. The CDR3 extends over 17 amino acids. Trimming pared 0 bases from V and 3 bases from J, leaving 16 bases between. CDR3 in DNA: TGCGCCAGCAGCTTGGGTTCGGGCGGGAATTTCTACAATGAGCAGTTCTTC. Translated, it gives CASSLGSGGNFYNEQFF.

There are a few counts of this clone. At the DNA level, this CDR3 is encoded by other sequences in the same sample as well. The gene calls are TRBV6-5 and TRBJ1-5; 10 positions agree with TRBD1. V shed 5 bases and J 1 base; nucleotides not matched to a gene: 2. Germline CDR1 reads MNHEY; CDR2 reads SVGAGI. The CDR3 spans 15 residues. Here the CDR3 reads CASSPDRGSNQPQHF. The CDR3 DNA reads as TGTGCCAGCAGTCCGGACAGGGGGAGCAATCAGCCCCAGCATTTT.